The T cell receptor (beta chain) under discussion was sequenced for a study of shared clonotypes between healthy human individuals. Study at large: CD4 naive and CD4 memory each took three plates per donor, while CD8 naive took two and CD8 memory one. Findings of the study overall: Shared clonotypes: about 4.6% naive CD4, roughly 3.5% naive CD8, about 2.5% memory CD4, over 0.3% memory CD8.

Sequenced by immunoSEQ multiplex PCR; TCRdb stores in-frame clones only, minus some. The sample carries around 2,000,000 clones, roughly 95% recorded once. With regard to this clone: The antigen is undetermined.

Germline CDR1 is LGHNT and CDR2 is FRNRAP. V shed 5 bases, J shed 2 bases, and the junction held 12 bases outside the gene matches. The CDR3 is 17 residues long. This chain links TRBV12-5 with TRBJ2-7, with 10 bases fitting TRBD1. The receptor comes from a man between 18 and 29 years old in good health. The sample comprised naive CD4+ T cells sorted from blood. The subset denotes: CD45RA+ positively selected. The CDR3 bases are TGTGCTAGTGGTCTCCTTCGGGACAGGGGTCCTACCTACGAGCAGTACTTC. Translated, it gives CASGLLRDRGPTYEQYF.